These 6 T cell receptor beta chains were sequenced from one sample in a study of PD-1 blockade in mismatch repair-deficient tumors. TCRdb keeps only in-frame clones here, not all; method: immunoSEQ multiplex PCR. The sample includes 100,000 to 150,000 clones, more than 85% of them seen just once. The input for sequencing was peripheral blood, taken 44 weeks after starting pembrolizumab. These receptors originate from an adult with mismatch repair-deficient cancer.

This clone was recorded only once. J is TRBJ2-7 and V is TRBV5-1; D uncertain. This CDR3 contains 12 residues. Germline CDR1 and CDR2: SGHRS and YFSETQ. V was clipped by 2 bases and J by 7 bases, with 10 bases between them. The CDR3 spells CASSFNLREQYF. In DNA form, the CDR3 reads TGCGCCAGCAGCTTCAACCTAAGGGAGCAGTACTTC.

The DNA for the CDR3 is TGTGCCAGCAGCCCAATCTCGCGGGCTAGCGGGTTCAAAAATGAGCAGTTCTTC. This encodes CASSPISRASGFKNEQFF. The chain combines TRBV14 with TRBJ2-1; TRBD2 matches at 8 bases. Trimming at V came to 4 bases and at J to 7 bases, leaving 18 bases not matched to a gene. Looked up from germline, CDR1 is SGHDN and CDR2 is FVKESK. This CDR3 has 18 residues.

The rearrangement joins TRBV2 to TRBJ2-7, with unresolved D. Germline CDR1 is SNHLY and CDR2 is FYNNEI. CDR3 length equals 10 residues. Trimming took 6 bases from V and 4 from J, leaving 4 bases between them. The CDR3: CASSEYEQYF. CDR3 DNA: TGTGCCAGCAGCGAATACGAGCAGTACTTC.

The chain combines TRBV19 with TRBJ1-2; tentatively, D is TRBD1 (5 bases). V was cut by 5 bases and J by 7 bases, with 11 bases left in between. Germline lookup yields CDR1 LNHDA and CDR2 SQIVND (reference sequence). This CDR3 is 12 amino acids long. The CDR3 DNA reads as TGTGCCAGTAGTGCCAGGGACCGTGGCTACACCTTC. Encoded protein: CASSARDRGYTF.

The chain links TRBV27 to TRBJ2-7; maybe TRBD2 (6 bases). This CDR3 region has 12 residues. Between the trimmed V and J ends, which lost 2 bases and 6 bases, there was a span of 8 bases. The V gene's germline CDR1 is MNHEY and CDR2 SMNVEV (reference sequence). The CDR3 nucleotides read TGTGCCAGCAGTTTAATCGGGAGCGAGCAGTACTTC. It codes for CASSLIGSEQYF.

This chain links TRBV9 with TRBJ1-1; D is perhaps TRBD1 (5 bases). The CDR3 covers 12 residues. Germline-derived CDR1 and CDR2 are SGDLS and YYNGEE. V was clipped by 7 bases and J by 3 bases, with 10 bases between them. CDR3 region: CASSRGDTEAFF. CDR3 sequence (DNA): TGTGCCAGCTCGAGAGGGGACACTGAAGCTTTCTTT.